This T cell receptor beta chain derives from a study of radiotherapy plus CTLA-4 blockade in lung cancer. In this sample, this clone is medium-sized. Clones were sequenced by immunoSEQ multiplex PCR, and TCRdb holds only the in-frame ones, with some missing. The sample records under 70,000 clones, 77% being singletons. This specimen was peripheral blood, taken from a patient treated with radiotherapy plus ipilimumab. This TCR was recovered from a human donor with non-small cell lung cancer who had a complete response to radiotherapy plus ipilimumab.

The CDR3 nucleotides are TGTGCCAGCAGTGCCCCCTACGAGCAGTACGTC. Protein product: CASSAPYEQYV. The chain uses TRBV2 and TRBJ2-7; D remains ambiguous. The germline V gene has CDR1 SNHLY and CDR2 FYNNEI. Deletions cut 4 bases from V and 2 bases from J, with 3 bases between. The CDR3 extends over 11 amino acids.